This T cell receptor (beta chain) is from a study of OX40 agonist ivuxolimab in advanced cancers. Overall study context: Patients in dose escalation had liver, melanoma, kidney or head and neck cancers. Cohort: 80% to 90% men, mean age about 60, aged about 20 to 80. Study findings and constraints: Expanded clones were, on average, more numerous among CD8+ T cells than CD4+.

Assay used: immunoSEQ multiplex PCR; TCRdb lists only in-frame clones, some missing. The sample lists over 65,000 clones, less than 85% seen once, with approximately 0.44% in the top ten. Germline V gives CDR1 SGDLS, CDR2 YYNGEE. Trimming shortened V by 5 bases and J by 1 base, and 13 bases separated the two germline ends. The CDR3 has 15 amino acids. The timepoints at which blood was sampled were baseline, cycle 4 day 1, and cycle 7 day 1. This clone was seen a handful of times. Its antigen is unknown. This rearrangement joins TRBV9 to TRBJ1-5; D possibly corresponds to TRBD1 (6 bases). This sequence was found in an adult with an advanced solid tumor such as melanoma, head and neck, liver or kidney cancer. The input for sequencing was CD4+ or CD8+ T cells sorted from blood, taken in a trial of the OX40 agonist ivuxolimab. The CDR3 DNA sequence: TGTGCCAGCAGTGAGACAGGAATGAGCAATCAGCCCCAGCATTTT. This sequence encodes CASSETGMSNQPQHF.